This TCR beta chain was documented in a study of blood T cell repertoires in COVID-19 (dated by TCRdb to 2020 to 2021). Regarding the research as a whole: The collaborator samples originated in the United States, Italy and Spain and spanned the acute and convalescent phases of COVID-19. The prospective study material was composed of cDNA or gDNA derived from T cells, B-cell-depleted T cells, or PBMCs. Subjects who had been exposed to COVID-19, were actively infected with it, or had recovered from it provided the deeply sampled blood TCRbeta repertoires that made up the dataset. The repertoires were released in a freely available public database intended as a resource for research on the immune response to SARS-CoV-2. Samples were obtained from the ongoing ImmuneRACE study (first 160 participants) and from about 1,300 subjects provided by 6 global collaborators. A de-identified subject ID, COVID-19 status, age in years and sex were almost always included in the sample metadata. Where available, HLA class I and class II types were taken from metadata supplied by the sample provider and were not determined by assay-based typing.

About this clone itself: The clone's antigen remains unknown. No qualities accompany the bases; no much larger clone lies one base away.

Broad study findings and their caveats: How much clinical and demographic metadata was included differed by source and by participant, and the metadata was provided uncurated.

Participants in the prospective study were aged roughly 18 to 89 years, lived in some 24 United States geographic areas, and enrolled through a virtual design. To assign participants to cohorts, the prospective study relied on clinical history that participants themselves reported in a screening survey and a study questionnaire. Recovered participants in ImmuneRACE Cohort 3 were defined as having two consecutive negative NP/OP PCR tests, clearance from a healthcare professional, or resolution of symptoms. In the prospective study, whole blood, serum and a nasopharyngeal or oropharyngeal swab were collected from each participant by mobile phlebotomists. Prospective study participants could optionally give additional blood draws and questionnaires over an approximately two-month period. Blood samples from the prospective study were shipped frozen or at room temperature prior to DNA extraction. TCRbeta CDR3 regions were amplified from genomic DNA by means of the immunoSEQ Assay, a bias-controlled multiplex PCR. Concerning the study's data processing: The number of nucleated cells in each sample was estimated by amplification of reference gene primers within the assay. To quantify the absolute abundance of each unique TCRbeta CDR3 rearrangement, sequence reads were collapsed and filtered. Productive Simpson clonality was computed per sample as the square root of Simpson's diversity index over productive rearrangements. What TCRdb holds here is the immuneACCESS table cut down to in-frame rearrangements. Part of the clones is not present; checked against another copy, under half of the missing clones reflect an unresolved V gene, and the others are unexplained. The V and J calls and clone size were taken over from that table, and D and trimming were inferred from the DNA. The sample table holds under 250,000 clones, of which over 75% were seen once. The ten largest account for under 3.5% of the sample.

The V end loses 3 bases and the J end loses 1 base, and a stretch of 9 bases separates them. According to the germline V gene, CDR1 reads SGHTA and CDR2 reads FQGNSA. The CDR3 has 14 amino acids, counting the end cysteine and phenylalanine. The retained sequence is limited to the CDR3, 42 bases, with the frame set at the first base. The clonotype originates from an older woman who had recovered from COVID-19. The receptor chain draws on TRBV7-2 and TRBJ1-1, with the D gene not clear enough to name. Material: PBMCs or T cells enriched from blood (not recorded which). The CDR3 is CASSFDESNTEAFF. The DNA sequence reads TGTGCCAGCAGCTTTGATGAGTCGAACACTGAAGCTTTCTTT.